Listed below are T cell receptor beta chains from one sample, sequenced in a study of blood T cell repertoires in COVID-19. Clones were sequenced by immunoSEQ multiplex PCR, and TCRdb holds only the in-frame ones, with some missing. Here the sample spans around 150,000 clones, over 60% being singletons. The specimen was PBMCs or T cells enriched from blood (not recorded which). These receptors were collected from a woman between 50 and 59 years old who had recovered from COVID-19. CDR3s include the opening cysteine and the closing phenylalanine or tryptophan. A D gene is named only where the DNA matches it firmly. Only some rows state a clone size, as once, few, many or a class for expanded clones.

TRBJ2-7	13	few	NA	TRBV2	CASSPSGAYEQYF	TGTGCCAGCAGTCCCTCGGGGGCCTACGAGCAGTACTTC
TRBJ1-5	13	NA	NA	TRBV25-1	CASSGGGNQPQHF	TGTGCCAGCAGTGGCGGGGGCAATCAGCCCCAGCATTTT
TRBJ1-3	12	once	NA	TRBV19	CASSGQGNTIYF	TGTGCCAGTAGTGGCCAGGGAAACACCATATATTTT
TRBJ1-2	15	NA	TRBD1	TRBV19	CASSRSDRDNYGYTF	TGTGCCAGTAGTAGAAGCGACAGGGATAACTATGGCTACACCTTC
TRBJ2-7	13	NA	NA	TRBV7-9	CASSSGYGSEQYF	TGTGCCAGCAGCTCAGGATACGGGAGCGAGCAGTACTTC
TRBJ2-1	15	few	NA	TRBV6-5	CASSFDRSSYNEQFF	TGTGCCAGCAGCTTTGACAGGAGCTCCTACAATGAGCAGTTCTTC
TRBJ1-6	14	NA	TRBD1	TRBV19	CASSLRGANSPLHF	TGTGCCAGTAGTCTCAGGGGGGCTAATTCACCCCTCCACTTT
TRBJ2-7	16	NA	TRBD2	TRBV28	CASSFPAGGGWNEQYF	TGTGCCAGCAGTTTCCCCGCGGGAGGGGGTTGGAACGAGCAGTACTTC
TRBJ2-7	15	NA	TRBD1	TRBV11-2	CASSLNRDRAYEQYF	TGTGCCAGCAGCTTGAACCGGGACAGAGCCTACGAGCAGTACTTC
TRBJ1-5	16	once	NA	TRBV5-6	CASSFTGKYSNQPQHF	TGTGCCAGCAGCTTTACAGGGAAATATAGCAATCAGCCCCAGCATTTT
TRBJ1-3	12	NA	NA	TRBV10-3	CASGASGNTIYF	TGTGCCAGTGGGGCCTCTGGAAACACCATATATTTT
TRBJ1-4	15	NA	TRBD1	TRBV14	CASRPQGAFHEKLFF	TGTGCCAGCAGACCACAGGGGGCGTTCCATGAAAAACTGTTTTTT
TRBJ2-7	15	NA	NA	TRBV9	CASSVGLGFPSEQYF	TGTGCCAGCAGCGTAGGACTAGGGTTCCCTAGCGAGCAGTACTTC